These 2 T cell receptor beta chains share one sample of origin, sequenced in a study of OX40 agonist ivuxolimab in advanced cancers. Profiled with immunoSEQ multiplex PCR; TCRdb holds only in-frame clones, not every one. The data hold about 70,000 clones, with roughly 86% observed a single time. The sample in question was CD4+ or CD8+ T cells sorted from blood, obtained in a trial of the OX40 agonist ivuxolimab. The receptor set was obtained from an adult with an advanced solid tumor such as melanoma, head and neck, liver or kidney cancer.

CDR3 in DNA: TGTGCCAGCAGTTACCGTAACACTGAAGCTTTCTTT. It yields the protein CASSYRNTEAFF. The chain recombines TRBV6-6 with TRBJ1-1; D gene uncertain. The length of the CDR3 is 12 residues. Deletions cut 2 bases from V and 2 bases from J, with 3 bases between. From germline, CDR1 is MNHNY and CDR2 SVGAGI (reference sequence).

This clone was seen a single time. The chain combines TRBV10-3 with TRBJ1-6; possible D gene TRBD1, 5 bases. CDR1 and CDR2 from the germline V gene are ENHRY and SYGVKD. V lost 8 bases and J 7 bases, leaving 15 bases between the germline ends. There are 14 residues in the CDR3. Here the CDR3 reads CAISPGTPNSPLHF. The CDR3 DNA follows: TGTGCCATCTCCCCCGGGACTCCCAATTCACCCCTCCACTTT.